This T cell receptor beta chain was sequenced during a study of T cells in tumors and immune-related adverse events. The V and J ends lost 10 bases and 5 bases, in that order; junction bases with no gene match: 12. This CDR3 is 14 amino acids long. Assay: immunoSEQ multiplex PCR; the TCRdb copy retains only in-frame clones and omits some. The data contain about 20,000 clones, about 93% of them seen just once; the ten biggest clones take up around 1.5%. The rearrangement uses TRBV6-7 and TRBJ2-5; 8 bases align to TRBD2. TRBV6-7 is reported as an ORF; its role is uncertain. The clonotype comes from a female donor with metastatic renal cell carcinoma. The material was lymph node tissue, obtained from a patient treated with anti-PD-1 therapy. The CDR3 loop is CANCAGGETETQYF. The CDR3 DNA reads as TGTGCCAACTGCGCGGGGGGCGAAACGGAGACCCAGTACTTC.